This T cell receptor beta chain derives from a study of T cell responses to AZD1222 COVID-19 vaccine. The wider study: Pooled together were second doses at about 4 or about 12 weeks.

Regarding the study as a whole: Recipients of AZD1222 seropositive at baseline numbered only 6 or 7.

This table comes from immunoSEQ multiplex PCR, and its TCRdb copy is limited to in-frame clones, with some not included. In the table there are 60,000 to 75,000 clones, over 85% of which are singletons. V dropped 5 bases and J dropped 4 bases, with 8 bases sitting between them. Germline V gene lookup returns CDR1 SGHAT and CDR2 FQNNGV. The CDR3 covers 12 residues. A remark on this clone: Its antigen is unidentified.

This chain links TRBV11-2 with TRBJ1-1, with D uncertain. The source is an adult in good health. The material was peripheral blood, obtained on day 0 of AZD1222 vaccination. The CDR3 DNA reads TGTGCCAGCAGCCGAGCCGGCACTGAAGCTTTCTTT. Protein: CASSRAGTEAFF. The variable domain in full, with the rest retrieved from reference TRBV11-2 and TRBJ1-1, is EAGVAQSPRYKIIEKRQSVAFWCNPISGHATLYWYQQILGQGPKLLIQFQNNGVVDDSQLPKDRFSAERLKGVDSTLKIQPAKLEDSAVYLCASSRAGTEAFFGQGTRLTVV.